This T cell receptor beta chain is from a study of technical replicates of blood from a few donors. Assay: immunoSEQ multiplex PCR; the TCRdb copy retains only in-frame clones and omits some. The sample lists 50,000 to 60,000 clones; around 92% were seen once. Regarding this clone: One end of the junction varies from germline; a read error may be responsible.

The CDR3 totals 14 residues. Germline CDR1 SEHNR, CDR2 FQNEAQ (reference sequence). This receptor was obtained from a human donor in good health. Some clones in this sample may be carry-over from other donors' samples. Sequencing was carried out using PBMCs. This chain joins TRBV7-9 and TRBJ1-2, with 9 positions matching TRBD1. The CDR3 is CASSLGDRASLRSF. Here the CDR3 DNA reads TGTGCCAGCAGCTTAGGGGACAGGGCTTCTCTCCGGAGCTTC.